Included here is one T cell receptor (beta chain) sequence, with context. Original methodology: Reference gene primer amplification in the assay estimated nucleated cell counts. Clones were read by immunoSEQ multiplex PCR, and TCRdb kept only the in-frame ones, dropping some. That table furnishes V, J and clone size, whereas the DNA furnished D and trimming. The profile shows roughly 47,000 clones, less than 85% of them singletons. This specimen comes from a study of blood T cell repertoires in COVID-19. Study context: Material from acute and convalescent COVID-19 was sourced from the United States, Italy and Spain. T cells, B-cell-depleted T cells, or PBMCs provided the cDNA or gDNA that served as material.

The trim removed 2 bases at V and 8 bases at J, leaving 5 bases unmatched. This CDR3 region has 14 residues. Germline assignment: CDR1 GTSNPN and CDR2 SVGIG (reference sequence). The V gene is TRBV30, the J gene TRBJ1-4; 10 bases are shared with TRBD1. The receptor's source is a woman aged 65 to 85 with acute or convalescent COVID-19. Sequenced input: peripheral blood. The CDR3 sequence is CAWSPGQGHEKLFF. CDR3 coding DNA: TGTGCCTGGAGTCCGGGACAGGGGCACGAAAAACTGTTTTTT.